This is a list of T cell receptor beta chains from one sample in a study of blood T cell repertoires in COVID-19. Sequencing was performed with immunoSEQ multiplex PCR; in TCRdb, only in-frame clones are kept and a portion is missing. The repertoire holds about 110,000 clones, with more than 70% as singletons. The material sequenced was peripheral blood. Every receptor here comes from a man aged 65-85 years with acute or convalescent COVID-19. Both conserved end residues are part of each CDR3. A D gene is named only where the DNA matches it firmly. Size is omitted from some rows. Given values are once, few, many or a class for expanded clones.

-	TRBJ1-3	TRBV12-2	-	CASRSPFRRQGYNTIYF	TGTGCAAGTCGCTCCCCTTTCCGGCGTCAGGGTTATAACACCATATATTTT
few	TRBJ1-4	TRBV5-1	-	CASSETVTNEKLFF	TGCGCCAGCAGCGAGACAGTGACTAATGAAAAACTGTTTTTT
-	TRBJ2-5	TRBV11-3	-	CASHGSQETQYF	TGTGCCAGCCATGGCAGTCAAGAGACCCAGTACTTC
-	TRBJ2-7	TRBV6-6	-	CASRDSSYEQYF	TGTGCCAGCAGGGACAGTTCCTACGAGCAGTACTTC
few	TRBJ2-7	TRBV6-2/TRBV6-3	-	CASSYSGGAHRSSYEQYF	TGTGCCAGCAGTTACTCGGGGGGGGCCCATCGGAGCTCCTACGAGCAGTACTTC
-	TRBJ1-2	TRBV7-2	-	CASSLAQGRNYGYTF	TGTGCCAGCAGCTTAGCTCAGGGGAGAAACTATGGCTACACCTTC
-	TRBJ1-1	TRBV6-2/TRBV6-3	-	CASSYRVMNTEAFF	TGTGCCAGCAGTTACCGGGTTATGAACACTGAAGCTTTCTTT
medium-sized	TRBJ2-7	TRBV23-1	-	CASSQFPFGDYEQYF	TGCGCCAGCAGTCAATTTCCGTTCGGGGACTACGAGCAGTACTTC
-	TRBJ1-2	TRBV6-2/TRBV6-3	-	CASSFSYGYTF	TGTGCCAGCAGTTTCAGCTATGGCTACACCTTC
-	TRBJ1-2	TRBV12-3/TRBV12-4	-	CASSDSRYGYTF	TGTGCCAGCAGTGACAGTCGCTATGGCTACACCTTC
-	TRBJ1-5	TRBV18	-	CASSPPTGRREKPQHF	TGTGCCAGCTCACCACCCACAGGGAGAAGGGAAAAGCCCCAGCATTTT
-	TRBJ2-1	TRBV7-7	TRBD1	CASSSDRGRANEQFF	TGTGCTAGCAGCTCAGACAGGGGGAGGGCAAATGAGCAGTTCTTC
few	TRBJ1-6	TRBV6-5	-	CASKDSNSPLHF	TGTGCCAGCAAGGACAGTAATTCACCCCTCCACTTT
-	TRBJ1-6	TRBV6-5	-	CASMINLGPNSPLHF	TGTGCCAGCATGATAAACCTGGGGCCTAATTCACCCCTCCACTTT
-	TRBJ2-2	TRBV2	TRBD2	CASQTSTPTGELFF	TGTGCCAGCCAGACTAGCACCCCTACCGGGGAGCTGTTTTTT
once	TRBJ2-7	TRBV18	TRBD1	CASSPRTGASSYEQYF	TGTGCCAGCTCACCCCGGACAGGGGCCAGCTCCTACGAGCAGTACTTC